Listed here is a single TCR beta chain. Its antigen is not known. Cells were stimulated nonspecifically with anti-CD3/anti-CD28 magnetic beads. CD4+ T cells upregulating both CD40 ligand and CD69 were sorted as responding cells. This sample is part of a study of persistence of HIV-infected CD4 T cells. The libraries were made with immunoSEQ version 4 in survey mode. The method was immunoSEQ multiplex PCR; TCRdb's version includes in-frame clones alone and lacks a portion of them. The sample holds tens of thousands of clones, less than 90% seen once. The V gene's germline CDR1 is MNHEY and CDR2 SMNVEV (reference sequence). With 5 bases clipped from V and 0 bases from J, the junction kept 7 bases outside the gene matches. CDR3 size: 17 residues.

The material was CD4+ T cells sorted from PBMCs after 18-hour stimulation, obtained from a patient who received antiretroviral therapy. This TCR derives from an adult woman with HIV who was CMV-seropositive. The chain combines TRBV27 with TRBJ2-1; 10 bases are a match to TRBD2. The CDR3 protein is CASSTGRTSGSYNEQFF. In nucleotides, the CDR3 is TGTGCCAGCAGTACCGGACGGACTAGCGGCTCCTACAATGAGCAGTTCTTC.